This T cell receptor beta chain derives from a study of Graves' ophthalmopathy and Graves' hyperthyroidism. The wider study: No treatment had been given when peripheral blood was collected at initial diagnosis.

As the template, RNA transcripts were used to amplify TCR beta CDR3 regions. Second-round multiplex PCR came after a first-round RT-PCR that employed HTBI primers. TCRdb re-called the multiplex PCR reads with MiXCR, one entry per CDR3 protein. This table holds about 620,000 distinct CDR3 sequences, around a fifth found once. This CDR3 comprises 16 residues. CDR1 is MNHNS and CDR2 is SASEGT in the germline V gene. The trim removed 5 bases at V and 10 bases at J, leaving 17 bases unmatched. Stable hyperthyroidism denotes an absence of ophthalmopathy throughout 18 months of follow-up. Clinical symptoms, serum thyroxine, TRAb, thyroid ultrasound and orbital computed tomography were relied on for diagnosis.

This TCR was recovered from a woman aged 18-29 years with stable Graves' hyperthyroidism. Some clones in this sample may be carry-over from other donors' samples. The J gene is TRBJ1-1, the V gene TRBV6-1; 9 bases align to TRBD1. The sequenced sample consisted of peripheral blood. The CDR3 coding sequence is TGTGCCAGCAGTCCCGGTGGGACAGGGTCTCCTCGGGGAGCTTTCTTT. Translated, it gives CASSPGGTGSPRGAFF.